This T cell receptor beta chain was captured by sequencing in a study of Ad26.COV2.S vaccination and SARS-CoV-2 variants. Germline loops: CDR1 DFQATT, CDR2 SNEGSKA (reference sequence). The CDR3 consists of 14 residues. The V gene lost 3 bases and the J gene lost 5 bases, with 17 bases spanning the gap. Profiled with immunoSEQ multiplex PCR; TCRdb holds only in-frame clones, not every one. This table holds 350,000 to 450,000 clones, around 83% found once. The treatment denotes: some 19 received Ad26.COV2.S at low or high dose, single or two shots; about 5 received placebo; per-sample allocation not given. The investigators took samples on day 63 after the first vaccine or placebo injection. A note on this clone: The antigen is undetermined.

Study outcomes and limitations: After vaccination, substantial breadth of spike-specific CD8+ and CD4+ responses was reported.

Sequences were derived from peripheral blood, sampled in a trial of Ad26.COV2.S vaccine versus placebo. V gene TRBV20-1 combines with J gene TRBJ2-7; D call uncertain. The receptor's source is a person aged 18 to 59 who received the Ad26.COV2.S COVID-19 vaccine or a placebo. CDR3 protein: CSASRPVLTDEQYF. The CDR3, as DNA: TGCAGTGCTAGTAGGCCAGTTCTGACCGACGAGCAGTACTTC.